The source of this T cell receptor (beta chain) is a study of regulatory T cells in long-lasting Graves disease. The time point denotes: newly diagnosed GD, antithyroid drugs for less than 3 months. Generation of the TCR library employed RNA extracted from PBMCs. Peripheral blood, approximately 9.6 milliliters of it, was drawn into EDTA tubes. Study conclusions and caveats: New patients shared 1,000 or so public clonotypes, and persistent patients shared more, with a few thousand. Persistent disease exhibited a predilection for TRBV28, TRBJ1-2 and TRBJ2-5.

HTBI primers from iRepertoire and Arm-PCR of CDR3 regions yielded the TCR beta libraries. Using its own MiXCR run on the multiplex PCR reads, TCRdb lists one record per CDR3 protein. Found here are approximately 540,000 distinct CDR3 sequences, 12% of them singletons; the top ten hold more than 8%. This clonotype was detected only a few times. Its target is unknown. This CDR3 region has 16 residues. Germline V gene data show CDR1 as DFQATT and CDR2 as SNEGSKA (reference sequence). After removal of 7 bases from V and 0 bases from J, the junction contained 12 bases not matched to a gene. A further study also used this sample, focusing on T cells in Graves' hyperthyroidism and ophthalmopathy.

The gene calls are TRBV20-1 and TRBJ2-1; 7 bases are shared with TRBD2. Sequences were derived from peripheral blood mononuclear cells (PBMCs), sampled at new diagnosis, from a patient treated with antithyroid drugs. This sequence was found in a woman aged 25 to 39 with Graves disease. DNA for the CDR3: TGCAGTGATTCTAGCGGAGCCACCACCTCCTACAATGAGCAGTTCTTC. As protein: CSDSSGATTSYNEQFF.